These 11 T cell receptor beta chains were all obtained from the same sample, sequenced in a study of OX40 agonist ivuxolimab in advanced cancers. Library method: the immunoSEQ multiplex PCR assay. TCRdb mirrors the immuneACCESS table, restricted to in-frame sequences. Some clones are absent from its copies; in checked studies, under half trace to an unresolved V gene, and the reason for the others is unknown. In this sample the table shows almost 70,000 clones, around 90% of which occur a single time. Of the sample, approximately 10% falls within the top ten clones. Specimen: CD4+ or CD8+ T cells sorted from blood, collected in a trial of the OX40 agonist ivuxolimab. These receptors all come from an adult with an advanced solid tumor such as melanoma, head and neck, liver or kidney cancer.

The chain combines TRBV7-3 with TRBJ2-1, with 10 bases aligning to TRBD2. V was clipped by 5 bases and J by 7 bases; unmatched bases: 17. The CDR3 consists of 18 residues. Germline CDR1 and CDR2: SGHTA and FQGTGA. In DNA form, the CDR3 reads TGTGCCAGCAGCCGACTAGCGGGCTACGGTTCCCCAGGTAATGAGCAGTTCTTC. It translates to CASSRLAGYGSPGNEQFF.

The gene calls are TRBV7-3 and TRBJ2-3; D is uncertain. Trimming took off 5 bases at V and 4 bases at J, with 13 bases between the two ends. Germline lookup yields CDR1 SGHTA and CDR2 FQGTGA. The CDR3 spans 14 residues. The CDR3 is CASSQNRAPDTQYF. The CDR3 nucleotides are TGTGCCAGCAGCCAAAACCGGGCTCCAGATACGCAGTATTTT.

This chain uses TRBV7-2 with TRBJ2-6, with 9 bases identical to TRBD1. CDR1 and CDR2 from the germline V gene are SGHTA and FQGNSA. With 5 bases clipped from V and 1 base from J, the junction kept 9 bases outside the gene matches. The CDR3 sequence is 18 residues long. The CDR3 DNA is TGTGCCAGCAGCCGCCGGGACAGGGTCCTGTCTGGGGCCAACGTCCTGACTTTC. It specifies CASSRRDRVLSGANVLTF. The variable domain in full, with the rest retrieved from reference TRBV7-2 and TRBJ2-6, is GAGVSQSPSNKVTEKGKDVELRCDPISGHTALYWYRQSLGQGLEFLIYFQGNSAPDKSGLPSDRFSAERTGGSVSTLTIQRTQQEDSAVYLCASSRRDRVLSGANVLTFGAGSRLTVL.

The chain couples TRBV28 to TRBJ2-1; 7 nucleotides align to TRBD1. This CDR3 region has 15 residues. With V trimmed by 5 bases and J by 0 bases, 4 bases remained unmatched. Per the germline V gene, CDR1 is MDHEN and CDR2 is SYDVKM. In nucleotides, the CDR3 is TGTGCCAGCAGTAAGACAGGGTTCTCCTACAATGAGCAGTTCTTC. It is translated as CASSKTGFSYNEQFF.

Only one count was recorded for this clone. The chain joins TRBV11-3 to TRBJ2-1, with TRBD2 matching 7 bases. The V gene's germline CDR1 is SGHNT and CDR2 YENEEA. The CDR3 covers 14 residues. V was pared by 3 bases and J by 9 bases, with 8 bases of the junction left unmatched. CDR3 sequence reads: CASSLGREYGEQFF. CDR3 coding DNA: TGTGCCAGCAGCTTGGGGCGGGAGTATGGTGAGCAGTTCTTC.

The rearrangement links TRBV27 to TRBJ2-3, with D perhaps matching TRBD2 (6 bases). This CDR3 is 14 amino acids long. Trimming took off 2 bases at V and 8 bases at J, with 14 bases between the two ends. Germline V CDR1 and CDR2: MNHEY, SMNVEV (reference sequence). Written as DNA, the CDR3 is TGTGCCAGCAGTTTAACGGGAGTGGTTGGTACGCAGTATTTT. As protein: CASSLTGVVGTQYF.

The sample holds one count of this clone. This chain uses TRBV11-3 with TRBJ1-1; no reliable D call. Germline V CDR1 and CDR2: SGHNT, YENEEA. This CDR3 comprises 12 residues. The V gene lost 0 bases and the J gene lost 11 bases, with 10 bases spanning the gap. CDR3 protein: CASSLDPERAFF. The CDR3 DNA reads as TGTGCCAGCAGCTTAGACCCTGAGAGGGCTTTCTTT.

This clone was seen only once. V is TRBV30 and J is TRBJ2-7; TRBD1 matches at 10 bases. V was clipped by 0 bases and J by 10 bases; unmatched bases: 6. The germline CDR1 and CDR2 sequences are GTSNPN and SVGIG (reference sequence). CDR3 length: 13 residues. This CDR3 is CAWSVRTGGGQYF. For the CDR3, the DNA is TGTGCCTGGAGTGTAAGGACAGGGGGGGGACAGTACTTC.

This sequence joins TRBV7-2 and TRBJ2-7, with a weak D call TRBD2 (5 bases). V was pared by 1 base and J by 3 bases, with 10 bases between. The CDR3 runs 14 residues. CDR1 and CDR2 from the germline V gene are SGHTA and FQGNSA. The CDR3 loop reads CASSLGGILYEQYF. CDR3 sequence (DNA): TGTGCCAGCAGCTTAGGAGGGATCCTCTACGAGCAGTACTTC.

J is TRBJ1-2 and V is TRBV9; D not certain. The V end was cut by 6 bases, the J end by 7 bases, with 13 bases between. The germline V gene has CDR1 SGDLS and CDR2 YYNGEE. The CDR3 runs to 12 residues. The CDR3 DNA follows: TGTGCCAGCATCCCCGAGGGAAGTGGCTACACCTTC. It translates to CASIPEGSGYTF.

This clone was counted once. The chain recombines TRBV19 with TRBJ1-2, with 8 positions matching TRBD1. Germline lookup yields CDR1 LNHDA and CDR2 SQIVND (reference sequence). J lost 3 bases, V lost 5 bases, and 8 bases had no gene match. The CDR3 totals 15 residues. CDR3 sequence: CASSLNSGGDYGYTF. In DNA, the CDR3 is TGTGCCAGTAGTCTGAATTCAGGGGGCGACTATGGCTACACCTTC.